This T cell receptor beta chain is drawn from a study of blood T cell repertoires in COVID-19. About the study: Samples of COVID-19 (acute and convalescent) were obtained from the United States, Italy and Spain. PBMCs, B-cell-depleted T cells, or T cells provided the cDNA or gDNA that made up the material.

CDR3 length: 16 amino acids. With 4 bases clipped from V and 6 bases from J, the junction kept 4 bases outside the gene matches. Germline CDR1 and CDR2: KGHDR and SFDVKD. Original analysis: Cell counts per sample came from amplifying reference gene primers. Sequencing was performed with immunoSEQ multiplex PCR; in TCRdb, only in-frame clones are kept and a portion is missing. V, J and clone size are those of that table, while D and trimming were read from the DNA. Among 250,000 to 300,000 clones, approximately 88% were seen once, and the ten largest hold about 10%. The rearrangement uses TRBV24-1 and TRBJ2-2; 13 nucleotides line up with TRBD2. The sample comprised peripheral blood. The TCR comes from a woman between 65 and 79 years old with COVID-19, enrolled during active disease. As DNA, the CDR3 is TGTGCCACCAGTGACACTAGCGGGAGGGTCGCCGGGGAGCTGTTTTTT. Translating it yields CATSDTSGRVAGELFF.